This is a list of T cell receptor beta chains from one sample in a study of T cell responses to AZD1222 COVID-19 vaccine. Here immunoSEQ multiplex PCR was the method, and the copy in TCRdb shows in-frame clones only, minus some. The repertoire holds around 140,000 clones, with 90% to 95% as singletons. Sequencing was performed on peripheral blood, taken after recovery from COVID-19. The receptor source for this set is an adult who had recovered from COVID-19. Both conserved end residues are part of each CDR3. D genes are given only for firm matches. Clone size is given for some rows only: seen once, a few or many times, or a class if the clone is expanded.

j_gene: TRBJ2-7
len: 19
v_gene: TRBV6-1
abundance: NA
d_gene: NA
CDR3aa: CASSEPITVSRGRTNEQYF
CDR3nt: TGTGCCAGCAGTGAACCTATTACCGTGAGTAGGGGTCGGACCAACGAGCAGTACTTC

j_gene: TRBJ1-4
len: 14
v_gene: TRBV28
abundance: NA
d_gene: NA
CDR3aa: CASRVESVSEKLFF
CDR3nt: TGTGCCAGCAGGGTCGAGAGTGTCAGTGAAAAACTGTTTTTT

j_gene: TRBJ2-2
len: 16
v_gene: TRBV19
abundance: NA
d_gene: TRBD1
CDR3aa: CASSKEGQGYTGELFF
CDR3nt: TGTGCCAGTAGTAAGGAGGGACAGGGATACACCGGGGAGCTGTTTTTT

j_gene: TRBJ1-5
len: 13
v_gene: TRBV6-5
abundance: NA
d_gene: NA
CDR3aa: CAIGSLRGQPQHF
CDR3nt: TGTGCCATCGGTTCCCTTAGGGGTCAGCCCCAGCATTTT

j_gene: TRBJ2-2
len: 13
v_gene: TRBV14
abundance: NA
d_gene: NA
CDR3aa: CASSPGPTGELFF
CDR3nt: TGTGCCAGCAGCCCGGGGCCCACCGGGGAGCTGTTTTTT

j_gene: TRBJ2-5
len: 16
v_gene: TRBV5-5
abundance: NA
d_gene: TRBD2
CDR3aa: CASSSPGREGVETQYF
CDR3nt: TGTGCCAGCAGCTCACCGGGGCGGGAGGGAGTAGAGACCCAGTACTTC

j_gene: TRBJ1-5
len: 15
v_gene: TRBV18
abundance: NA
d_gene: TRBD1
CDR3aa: CASSPDRSRVQPQHF
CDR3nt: TGTGCCAGCTCACCGGACAGGTCGAGAGTACAGCCCCAGCATTTT

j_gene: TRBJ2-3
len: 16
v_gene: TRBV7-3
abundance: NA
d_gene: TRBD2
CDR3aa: CASSFIPAGGGDTQYF
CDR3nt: TGTGCCAGCAGCTTCATCCCCGCGGGAGGAGGAGATACGCAGTATTTT

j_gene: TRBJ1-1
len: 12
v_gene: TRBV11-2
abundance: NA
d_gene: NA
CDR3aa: CASSLDGTEAFF
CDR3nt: TGTGCCAGCAGCTTAGACGGTACTGAAGCTTTCTTT

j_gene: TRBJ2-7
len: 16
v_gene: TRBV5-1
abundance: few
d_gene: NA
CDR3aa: CASSLFVSGQSYEQYF
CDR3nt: TGCGCCAGCAGCTTGTTTGTTTCGGGGCAGTCGTACGAGCAGTACTTC

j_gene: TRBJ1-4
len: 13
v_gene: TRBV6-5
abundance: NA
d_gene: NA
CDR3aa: CASSSYSNEKLFF
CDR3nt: TGTGCCAGCAGTTCATACAGCAATGAAAAACTGTTTTTT

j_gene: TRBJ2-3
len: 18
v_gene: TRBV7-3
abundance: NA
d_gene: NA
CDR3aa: CASSLSGPIGRSTDTQYF
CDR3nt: TGTGCCAGCAGCTTAAGCGGCCCCATAGGGCGATCCACAGATACGCAGTATTTT

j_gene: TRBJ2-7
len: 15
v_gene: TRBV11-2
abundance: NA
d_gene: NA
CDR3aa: CASSLPPGSSYEQYF
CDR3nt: TGTGCCAGCAGCCTCCCTCCTGGGAGCTCCTACGAGCAGTACTTC

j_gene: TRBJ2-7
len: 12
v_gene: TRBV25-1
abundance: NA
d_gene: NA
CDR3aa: CASKGDSYEQYF
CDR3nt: TGTGCCAGCAAGGGGGACTCCTACGAGCAGTACTTC

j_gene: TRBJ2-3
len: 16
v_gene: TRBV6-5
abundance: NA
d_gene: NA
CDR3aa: CASSYSRSRSTDTQYF
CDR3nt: TGTGCCAGCAGTTACTCGAGGAGCAGGAGCACAGATACGCAGTATTTT

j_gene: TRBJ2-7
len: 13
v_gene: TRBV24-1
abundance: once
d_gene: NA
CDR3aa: CATGSGRRDEQYF
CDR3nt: TGTGCCACCGGTTCGGGTAGACGGGACGAGCAGTACTTC

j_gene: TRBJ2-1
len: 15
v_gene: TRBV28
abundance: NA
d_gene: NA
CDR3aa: CASSVLTNSYNEQFF
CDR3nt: TGTGCCAGCAGTGTACTGACAAACTCCTACAATGAGCAGTTCTTC

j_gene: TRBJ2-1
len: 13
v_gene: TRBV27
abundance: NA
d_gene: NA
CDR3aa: CASSLSAYNEQFF
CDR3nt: TGTGCCAGCAGTTTATCGGCCTACAATGAGCAGTTCTTC

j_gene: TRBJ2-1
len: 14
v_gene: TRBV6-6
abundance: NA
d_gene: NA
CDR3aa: CASSFSTASNEQFF
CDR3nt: TGTGCCAGCAGTTTCTCGACAGCGAGCAATGAGCAGTTCTTC

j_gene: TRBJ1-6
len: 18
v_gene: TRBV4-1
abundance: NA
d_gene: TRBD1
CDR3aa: CASSLTGTGGPYNSPLHF
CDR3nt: TGCGCCAGCAGCCTGACTGGGACAGGGGGCCCCTATAATTCACCCCTCCACTTT

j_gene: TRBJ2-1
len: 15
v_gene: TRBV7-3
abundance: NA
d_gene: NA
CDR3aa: CASSLTAATYNEQFF
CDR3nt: TGTGCCAGCAGCTTAACGGCGGCGACCTACAATGAGCAGTTCTTC

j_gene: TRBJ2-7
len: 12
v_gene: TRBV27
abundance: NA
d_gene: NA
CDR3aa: CASSLRTNEQYF
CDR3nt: TGTGCCAGCAGCCTTCGGACGAACGAGCAGTACTTC

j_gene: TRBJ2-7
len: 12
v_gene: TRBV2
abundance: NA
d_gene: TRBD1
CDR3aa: CASRDSYYEQYF
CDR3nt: TGTGCCAGCCGGGACAGTTACTACGAGCAGTACTTC

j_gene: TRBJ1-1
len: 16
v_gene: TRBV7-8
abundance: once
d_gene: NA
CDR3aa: CASSLGGGVANTEAFF
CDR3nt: TGTGCCAGCAGCTTAGGGGGCGGGGTGGCGAACACTGAAGCTTTCTTT

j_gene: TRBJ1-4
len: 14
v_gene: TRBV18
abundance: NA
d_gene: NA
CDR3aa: CASSPGVANEKLFF
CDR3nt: TGTGCCAGCTCTCCAGGGGTTGCTAATGAAAAACTGTTTTTT

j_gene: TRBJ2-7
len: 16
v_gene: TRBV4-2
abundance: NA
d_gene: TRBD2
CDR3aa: CASSQDGTSGSYEQYF
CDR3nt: TGTGCCAGCAGCCAAGATGGGACTAGCGGCTCCTACGAGCAGTACTTC

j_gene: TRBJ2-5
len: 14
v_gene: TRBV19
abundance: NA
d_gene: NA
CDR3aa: CASSPRDKGETQYF
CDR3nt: TGTGCCAGTAGTCCCCGGGACAAAGGAGAGACCCAGTACTTC

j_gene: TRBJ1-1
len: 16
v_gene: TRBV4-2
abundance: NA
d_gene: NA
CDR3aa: CASSRLPQGGGTEAFF
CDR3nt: TGTGCCAGCAGCCGGTTACCACAGGGTGGGGGCACTGAAGCTTTCTTT

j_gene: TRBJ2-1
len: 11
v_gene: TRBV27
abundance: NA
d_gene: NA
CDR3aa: CASSLRDEQFF
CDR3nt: TGTGCCAGCAGTCTCAGAGATGAGCAGTTCTTC

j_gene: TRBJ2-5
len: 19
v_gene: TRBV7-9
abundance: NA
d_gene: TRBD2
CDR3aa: CASSLVGTSGRGAQETQYF
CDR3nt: TGTGCCAGCAGCTTAGTCGGGACTAGCGGGAGAGGGGCCCAAGAGACCCAGTACTTC

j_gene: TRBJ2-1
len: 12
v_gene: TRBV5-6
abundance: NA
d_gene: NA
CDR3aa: CASSLSINEQFF
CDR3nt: TGTGCCAGCAGCTTAAGTATTAATGAGCAGTTCTTC

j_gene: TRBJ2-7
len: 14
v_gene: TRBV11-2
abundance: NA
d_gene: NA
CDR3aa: CASSLSRAPGEQYF
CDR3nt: TGTGCCAGCAGCTTGTCCAGGGCCCCGGGGGAGCAGTACTTC

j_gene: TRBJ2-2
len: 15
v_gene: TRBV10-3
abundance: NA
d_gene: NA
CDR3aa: CAISAGTGNTGELFF
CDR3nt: TGTGCCATCAGTGCCGGGACGGGTAACACCGGGGAGCTGTTTTTT

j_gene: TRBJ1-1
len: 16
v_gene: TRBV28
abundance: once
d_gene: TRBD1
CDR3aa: CASSSPQGRMNTEAFF
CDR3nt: TGTGCCAGCAGTTCACCACAGGGGCGGATGAACACTGAAGCTTTCTTT

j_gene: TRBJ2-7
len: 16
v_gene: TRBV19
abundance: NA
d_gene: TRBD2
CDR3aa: CASSQSGGRGSYEQYF
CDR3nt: TGTGCCAGTAGCCAATCGGGCGGGAGGGGAAGTTACGAGCAGTACTTC

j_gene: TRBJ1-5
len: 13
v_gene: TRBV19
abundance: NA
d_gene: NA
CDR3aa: CASSITVQQPQHF
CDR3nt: TGTGCCAGTAGTATCACGGTTCAACAGCCCCAGCATTTT

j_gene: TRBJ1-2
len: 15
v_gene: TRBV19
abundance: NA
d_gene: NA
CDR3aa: CASSTADSVLNGYTF
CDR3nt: TGTGCCAGTAGTACCGCGGACAGCGTGCTAAATGGCTACACCTTC

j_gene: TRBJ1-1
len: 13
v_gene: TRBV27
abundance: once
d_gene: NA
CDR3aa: CASKRSESTEAFF
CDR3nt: TGTGCCAGCAAGAGGTCCGAGAGCACTGAAGCTTTCTTT

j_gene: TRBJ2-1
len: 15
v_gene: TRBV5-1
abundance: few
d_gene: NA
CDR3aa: CASSLVGHAYNEQFF
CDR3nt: TGCGCCAGCAGCTTGGTGGGACATGCGTACAATGAGCAGTTCTTC

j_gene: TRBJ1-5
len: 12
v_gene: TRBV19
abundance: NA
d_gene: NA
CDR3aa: CASSYSNQPQHF
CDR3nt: TGTGCCAGTTCTTATAGCAATCAGCCCCAGCATTTT

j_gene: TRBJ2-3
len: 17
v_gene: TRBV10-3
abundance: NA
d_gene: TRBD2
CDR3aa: CAISEGSGRALTDTQYF
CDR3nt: TGTGCCATCAGTGAGGGGAGCGGGAGGGCCCTCACAGATACGCAGTATTTT

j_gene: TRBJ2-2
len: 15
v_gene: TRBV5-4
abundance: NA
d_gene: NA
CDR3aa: CASRVTVPNTGELFF
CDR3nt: TGTGCCAGCAGGGTGACAGTCCCCAACACCGGGGAGCTGTTTTTT